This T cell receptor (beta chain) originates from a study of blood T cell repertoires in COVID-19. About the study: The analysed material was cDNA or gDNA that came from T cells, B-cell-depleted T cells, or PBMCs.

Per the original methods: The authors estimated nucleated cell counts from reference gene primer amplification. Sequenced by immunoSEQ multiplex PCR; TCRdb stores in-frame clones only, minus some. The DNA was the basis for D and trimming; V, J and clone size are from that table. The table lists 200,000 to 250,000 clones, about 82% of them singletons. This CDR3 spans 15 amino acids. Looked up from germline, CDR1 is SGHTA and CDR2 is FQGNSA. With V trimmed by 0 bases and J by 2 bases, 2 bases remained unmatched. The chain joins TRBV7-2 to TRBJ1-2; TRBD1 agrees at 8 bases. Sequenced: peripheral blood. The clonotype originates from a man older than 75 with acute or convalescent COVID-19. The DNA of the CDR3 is TGTGCCAGCAGCTTAGCCAGGGGGCCCAACTATGGCTACACCTTC. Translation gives CASSLARGPNYGYTF.